The entry below describes one T cell receptor (beta chain). Its binding antigen is unknown. No much larger clonotype is one base removed from it; base qualities were not supplied. Whole blood was collected in K2EDTA tubes by collaborating institutions according to the institutions' own protocols. Collaborator samples were shipped for TCRbeta analysis as frozen whole blood, isolated PBMCs, or DNA extracted from either sample type. This sample was taken from a study of blood T cell repertoires in COVID-19 (dated by TCRdb to the early 2020s). Study-wide context: The collaborator samples originated in the United States, Italy and Spain and spanned the acute and convalescent phases of COVID-19. The prospective study material was composed of cDNA or gDNA derived from T cells, B-cell-depleted T cells, or PBMCs. A freely available public database, intended as a resource for researchers studying the immune response to SARS-CoV-2, is where the repertoires were released. The samples were drawn from the first 160 participants of the ongoing ImmuneRACE study and from some 1,300 subjects provided by 6 global collaborators. Where available, HLA class I and class II types were obtained from metadata supplied by the sample provider rather than from assay-based typing. Subjects who had been exposed to COVID-19, were actively infected with it, or had recovered from it provided the deeply sampled blood TCRbeta repertoires that made up the dataset. A de-identified subject ID, COVID-19 status, age in years and sex were almost always included in the sample metadata. Here is what the overall study found, with its caveats: How much clinical and demographic metadata was included differed by source and by participant, and the metadata was provided uncurated.

TCRbeta CDR3 regions were amplified from genomic DNA using the immunoSEQ Assay, a bias-controlled multiplex PCR. In the source study's methods: Nucleated cell counts per sample were estimated from amplification of reference gene primers within the assay. To quantify the absolute abundance of each unique TCRbeta CDR3 rearrangement, sequence reads were collapsed and filtered. Productive Simpson clonality was computed per sample as the square root of Simpson's diversity index over productive rearrangements. TCRdb stores this immuneACCESS table with in-frame sequences only. Part of the clones is absent; in the studies checked, under half of the shortfall reflects unresolved V genes, and no reason is known for the rest. V, J and clone size derive from that table, while D and trimming were established from the DNA sequence. This sample holds roughly 50,000 clones; 70% to 90% were observed only once. The top ten clonotypes cover 5.9% of the sample.

Trimming takes 4 bases from V and 2 bases from J, and the germline ends sit 9 bases apart. Including cysteine and phenylalanine, the CDR3 has 14 amino acids. The entry retains the CDR3 DNA only, 42 bases that are in frame from base 1. The germline V gene yields SGHRS for CDR1 and YFSETQ for CDR2. Rearrangement joined TRBV5-1 to TRBJ2-2; TRBD2 is possibly the D segment (6 matching bases). Specimen: peripheral blood. The receptor's source is a woman aged 55 to 70 with acute or convalescent COVID-19. In nucleotides, the sequence is TGCGCCAGCAGCCCCGGGGGAAACACCGGGGAGCTGTTTTTT. The encoded protein is CASSPGGNTGELFF.